The sequence of this T cell receptor (beta chain) was determined in a study of beta chain features in type 1 diabetes. Every isolated RNA sample was fully reverse transcribed, so sequencing captured expressed TCRB transcripts. TCRdb's table, derived via immunoSEQ multiplex PCR, lists solely in-frame clones and lacks some. In the table there are around 150,000 clones, roughly 60% of which are singletons. Study results and caveats: Relative to healthy donors, patients appeared to have naive, central memory and Treg TCRB repertoires that were more similar. The VDJ junctions of type 1 diabetes patients carried fewer insertions and more deletions. Type 1 diabetes patients had TCRB CDR3s that were shorter (moderately but significantly so) in all four CD4+ subsets.

As concerns this clone: Its antigen remains unknown.

Sequenced material: naive CD4+ T cells from blood. This clonotype was sampled from a man aged 30 to 39 with type 1 diabetes.

Here the CDR3 DNA reads TGTGCCAGCAGTCTGGACGGGAGTAACTATGGCTACACCTTC. Its translation is CASSLDGSNYGYTF. The chain has TRBV28 and TRBJ1-2; unclear D gene. CDR3 length: 14 residues. The germline gives CDR1 MDHEN, CDR2 SYDVKM. The V and J ends lost 5 bases and 1 base respectively, with 11 bases between them.